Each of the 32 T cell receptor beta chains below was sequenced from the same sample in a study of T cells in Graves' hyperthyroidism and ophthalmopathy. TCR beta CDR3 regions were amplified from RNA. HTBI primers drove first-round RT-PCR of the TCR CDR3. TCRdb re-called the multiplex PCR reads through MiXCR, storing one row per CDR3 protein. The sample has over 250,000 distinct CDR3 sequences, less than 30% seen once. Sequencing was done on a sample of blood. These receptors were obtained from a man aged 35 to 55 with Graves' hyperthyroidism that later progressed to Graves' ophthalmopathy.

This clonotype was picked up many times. DNA for the CDR3: TGTGCCAGCAGCTTAGGAGCGGGAGGGACGAACACCGGGGAGCTGTTTTTT. It is translated as CASSLGAGGTNTGELFF. The rearrangement joins TRBV11-1 to TRBJ2-2, with 10 nucleotides matching TRBD2. V was pared by 1 base and J by 0 bases, with 2 bases of the junction left unmatched. This CDR3 is built from 17 residues. Per the germline V gene, CDR1 is SGHAT and CDR2 is FQDESV (reference sequence).

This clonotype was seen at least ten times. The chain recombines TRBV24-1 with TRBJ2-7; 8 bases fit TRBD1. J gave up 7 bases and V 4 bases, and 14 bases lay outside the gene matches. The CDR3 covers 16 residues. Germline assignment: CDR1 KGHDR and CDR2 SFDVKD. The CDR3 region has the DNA TGTGCCACCAGTGACCCCCCCGGGACAGGCTTAGGGGAGCAGTACTTC. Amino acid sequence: CATSDPPGTGLGEQYF.

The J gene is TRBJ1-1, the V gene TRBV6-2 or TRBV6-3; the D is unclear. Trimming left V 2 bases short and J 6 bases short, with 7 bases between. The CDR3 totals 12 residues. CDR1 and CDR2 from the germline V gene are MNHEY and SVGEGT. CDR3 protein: CASSYAGPEAFF. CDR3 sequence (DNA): TGTGCCAGCAGTTACGCCGGCCCTGAAGCTTTCTTT.

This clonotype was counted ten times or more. The CDR3 protein is CASSERLTSQYF. The CDR3 nucleotides read TGCGCCAGCAGTGAGAGGCTCACATCCCAGTACTTC. The chain couples TRBV10-2 to TRBJ2-5, with no clear D. The CDR3 runs 12 residues. Trimming stripped 2 bases from V and 9 bases from J, with 10 bases between. CDR1 WSHSY and CDR2 SAAADI come from the germline V gene.

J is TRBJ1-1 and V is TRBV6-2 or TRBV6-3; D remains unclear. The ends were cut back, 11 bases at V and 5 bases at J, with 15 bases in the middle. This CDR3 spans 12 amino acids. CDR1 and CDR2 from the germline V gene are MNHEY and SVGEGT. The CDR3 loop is CACTWGGTEAFF. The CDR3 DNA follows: TGTGCCTGCACATGGGGTGGTACTGAAGCTTTCTTT.

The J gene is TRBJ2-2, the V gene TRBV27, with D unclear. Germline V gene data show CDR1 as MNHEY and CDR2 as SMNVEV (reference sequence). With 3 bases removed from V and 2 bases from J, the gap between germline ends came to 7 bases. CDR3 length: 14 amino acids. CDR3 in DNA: TGTGCCAGCAGTTTCGAGATTAACACCGGGGAGCTGTTTTTT. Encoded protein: CASSFEINTGELFF.

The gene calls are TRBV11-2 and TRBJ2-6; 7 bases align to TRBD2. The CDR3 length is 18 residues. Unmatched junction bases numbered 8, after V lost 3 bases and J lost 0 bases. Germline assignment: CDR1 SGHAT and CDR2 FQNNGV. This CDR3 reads CASSFRAGDLSGANVLTF. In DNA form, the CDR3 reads TGTGCCAGCAGCTTTAGGGCGGGAGACCTCTCTGGGGCCAACGTCCTGACTTTC.

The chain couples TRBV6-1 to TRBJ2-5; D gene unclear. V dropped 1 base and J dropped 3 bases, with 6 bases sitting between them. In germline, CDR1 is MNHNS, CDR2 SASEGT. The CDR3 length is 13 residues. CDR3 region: CASSEVRKETQYF. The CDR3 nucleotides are TGTGCCAGCAGTGAAGTCAGAAAAGAGACCCAGTACTTC.

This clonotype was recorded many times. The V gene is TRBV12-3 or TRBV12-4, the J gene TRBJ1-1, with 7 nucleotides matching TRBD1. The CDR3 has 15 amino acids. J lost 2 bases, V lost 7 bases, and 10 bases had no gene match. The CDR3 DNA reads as TGTGCCAGCACTAGACAGGGTTTGGCTAACACTGAAGCTTTCTTT. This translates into CASTRQGLANTEAFF.

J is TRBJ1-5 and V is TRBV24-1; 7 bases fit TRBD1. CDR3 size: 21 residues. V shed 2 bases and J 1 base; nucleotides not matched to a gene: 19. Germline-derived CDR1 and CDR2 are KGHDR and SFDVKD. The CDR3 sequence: CATSDSVRQGTRVVSNQPQHF. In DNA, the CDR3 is TGTGCCACCAGTGATTCCGTCAGACAGGGAACCAGGGTTGTAAGCAATCAGCCCCAGCATTTT.

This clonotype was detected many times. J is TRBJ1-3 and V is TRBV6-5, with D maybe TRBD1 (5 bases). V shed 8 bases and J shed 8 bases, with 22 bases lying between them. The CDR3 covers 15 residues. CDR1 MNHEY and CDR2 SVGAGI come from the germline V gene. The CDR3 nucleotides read TGTGCCAGCCGAGCTGCCGGGGCCGCCCCTGACACCATATATTTT. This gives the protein CASRAAGAAPDTIYF.

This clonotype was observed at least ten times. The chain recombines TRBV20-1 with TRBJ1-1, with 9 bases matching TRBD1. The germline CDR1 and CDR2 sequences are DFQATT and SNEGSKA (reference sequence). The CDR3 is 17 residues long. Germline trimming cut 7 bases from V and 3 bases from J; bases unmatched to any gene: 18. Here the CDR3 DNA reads TGCAGTGTAGACACACCGGGACAGGGTTTTAGGTACACTGAAGCTTTCTTT. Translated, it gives CSVDTPGQGFRYTEAFF.

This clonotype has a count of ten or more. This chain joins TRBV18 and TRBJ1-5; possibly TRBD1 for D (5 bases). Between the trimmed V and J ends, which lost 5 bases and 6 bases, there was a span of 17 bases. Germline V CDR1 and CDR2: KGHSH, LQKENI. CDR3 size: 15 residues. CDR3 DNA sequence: TGTGCCAGCTCAGGTGGAGGGGCCAGGAGTCAGCCCCAGCATTTT. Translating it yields CASSGGGARSQPQHF.

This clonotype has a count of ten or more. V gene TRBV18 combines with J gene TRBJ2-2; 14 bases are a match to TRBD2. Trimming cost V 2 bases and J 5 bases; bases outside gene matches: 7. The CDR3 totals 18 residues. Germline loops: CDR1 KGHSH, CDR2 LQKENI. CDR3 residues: CASSPKGLAGVGTGELFF. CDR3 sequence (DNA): TGTGCCAGCTCACCAAAGGGACTAGCGGGAGTCGGTACCGGGGAGCTGTTTTTT.

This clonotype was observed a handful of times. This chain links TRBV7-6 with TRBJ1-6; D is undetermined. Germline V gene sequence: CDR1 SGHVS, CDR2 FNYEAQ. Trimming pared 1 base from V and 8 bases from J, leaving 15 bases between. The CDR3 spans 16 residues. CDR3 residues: CASSLGVSRADSPLHF. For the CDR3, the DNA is TGTGCCAGCAGCTTAGGGGTTTCTAGGGCGGATTCACCCCTCCACTTT.

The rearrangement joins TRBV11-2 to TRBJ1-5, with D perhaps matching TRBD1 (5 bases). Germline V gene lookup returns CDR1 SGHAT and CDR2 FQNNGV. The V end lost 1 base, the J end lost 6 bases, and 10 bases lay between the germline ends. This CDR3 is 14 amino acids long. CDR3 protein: CASSLVGGFQPQHF. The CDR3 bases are TGTGCCAGCAGCTTAGTTGGGGGGTTTCAGCCCCAGCATTTT.

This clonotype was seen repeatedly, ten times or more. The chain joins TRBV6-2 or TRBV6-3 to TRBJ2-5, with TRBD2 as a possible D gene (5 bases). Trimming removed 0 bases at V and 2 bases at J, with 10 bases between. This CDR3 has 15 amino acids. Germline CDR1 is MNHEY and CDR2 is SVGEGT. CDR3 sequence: CASSYSLSVQETQYF. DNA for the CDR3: TGTGCCAGCAGTTACTCGCTTAGCGTGCAAGAGACCCAGTACTTC.

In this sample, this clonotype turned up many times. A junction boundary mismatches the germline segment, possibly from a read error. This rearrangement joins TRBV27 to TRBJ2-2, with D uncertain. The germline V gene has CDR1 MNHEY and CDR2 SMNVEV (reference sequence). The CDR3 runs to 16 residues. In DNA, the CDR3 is TGTGCCAGCAGTTACGGAGCCGAAAAGAACCCCGGGGAGCTGTTTTTT. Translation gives CASSYGAEKNPGELFF.

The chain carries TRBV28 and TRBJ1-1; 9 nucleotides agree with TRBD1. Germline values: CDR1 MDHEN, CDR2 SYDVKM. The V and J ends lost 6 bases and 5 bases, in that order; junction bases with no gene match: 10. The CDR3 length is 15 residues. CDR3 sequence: CASSIQGALSTEAFF. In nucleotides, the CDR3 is TGTGCCAGCAGCATACAGGGGGCTCTTAGTACTGAAGCTTTCTTT.

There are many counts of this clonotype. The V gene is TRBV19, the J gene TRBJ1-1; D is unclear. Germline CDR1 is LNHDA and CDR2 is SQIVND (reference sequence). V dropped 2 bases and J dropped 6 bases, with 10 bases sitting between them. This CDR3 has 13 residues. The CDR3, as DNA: TGTGCCAGTAGTATAAGTGCCCAGCCTGAAGCTTTCTTT. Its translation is CASSISAQPEAFF.

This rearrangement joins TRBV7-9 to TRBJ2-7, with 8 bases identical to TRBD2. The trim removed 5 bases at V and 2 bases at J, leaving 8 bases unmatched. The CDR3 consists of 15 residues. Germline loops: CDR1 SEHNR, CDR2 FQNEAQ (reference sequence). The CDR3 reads CASSPRSGSPYEQYF. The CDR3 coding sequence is TGTGCCAGCAGCCCCCGAAGCGGGAGTCCCTACGAGCAGTACTTC.

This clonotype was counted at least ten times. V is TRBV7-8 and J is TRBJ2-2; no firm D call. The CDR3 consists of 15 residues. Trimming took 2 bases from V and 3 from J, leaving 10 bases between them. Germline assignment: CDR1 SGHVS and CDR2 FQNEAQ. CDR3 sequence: CASSLNPFDTGELFF. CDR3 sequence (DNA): TGTGCCAGCAGCTTAAACCCATTTGACACCGGGGAGCTGTTTTTT.

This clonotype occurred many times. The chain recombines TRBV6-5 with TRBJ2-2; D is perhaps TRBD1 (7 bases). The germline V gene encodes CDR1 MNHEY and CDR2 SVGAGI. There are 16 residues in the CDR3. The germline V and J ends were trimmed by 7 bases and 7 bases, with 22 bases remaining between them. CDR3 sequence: CASNSRRTGGDGELFF. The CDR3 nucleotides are TGTGCCAGCAATTCCCGAAGGACAGGAGGGGACGGGGAGCTGTTTTTT.

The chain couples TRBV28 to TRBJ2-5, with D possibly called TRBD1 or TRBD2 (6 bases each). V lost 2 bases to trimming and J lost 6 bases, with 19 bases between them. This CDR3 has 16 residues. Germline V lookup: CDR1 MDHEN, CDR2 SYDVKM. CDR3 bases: TGTGCCAGCAGTTTAGGGGGGCGGAGGGGGTGGAAGACCCAGTACTTC. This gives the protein CASSLGGRRGWKTQYF.

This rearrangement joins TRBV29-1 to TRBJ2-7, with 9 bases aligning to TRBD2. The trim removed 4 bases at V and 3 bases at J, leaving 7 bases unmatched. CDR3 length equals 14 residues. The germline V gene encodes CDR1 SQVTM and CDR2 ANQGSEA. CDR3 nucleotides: TGCAGCGTTGCTGGGGCGGGAGGGCGCTACGAGCAGTACTTC. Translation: CSVAGAGGRYEQYF.

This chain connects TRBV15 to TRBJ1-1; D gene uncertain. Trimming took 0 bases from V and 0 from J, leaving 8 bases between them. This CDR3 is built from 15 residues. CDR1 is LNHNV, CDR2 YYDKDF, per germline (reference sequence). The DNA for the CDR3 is TGTGCCACCAGCAGAGAGGTAGCGATGAACACTGAAGCTTTCTTT. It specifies CATSREVAMNTEAFF.

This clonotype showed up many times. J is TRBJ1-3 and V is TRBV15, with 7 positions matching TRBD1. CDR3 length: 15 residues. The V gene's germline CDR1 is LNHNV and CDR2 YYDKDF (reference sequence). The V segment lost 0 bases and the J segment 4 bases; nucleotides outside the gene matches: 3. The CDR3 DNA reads TGTGCCACCAGCAGAGACACAGGGGTGGGAAACACCATATATTTT. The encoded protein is CATSRDTGVGNTIYF.

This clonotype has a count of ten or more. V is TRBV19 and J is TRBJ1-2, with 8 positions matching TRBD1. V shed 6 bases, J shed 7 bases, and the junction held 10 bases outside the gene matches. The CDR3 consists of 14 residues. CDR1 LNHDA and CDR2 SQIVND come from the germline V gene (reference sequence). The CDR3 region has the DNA TGTGCCAGTAGCCGCGACAGGGGTTCCGTTGGCTACACCTTC. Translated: CASSRDRGSVGYTF.

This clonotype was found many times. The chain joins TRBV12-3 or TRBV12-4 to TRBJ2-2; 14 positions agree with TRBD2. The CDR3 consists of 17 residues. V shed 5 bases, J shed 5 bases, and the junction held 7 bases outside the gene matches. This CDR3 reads CASSPGLAGGWTGELFF. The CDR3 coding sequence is TGTGCCAGCAGTCCTGGACTAGCGGGAGGTTGGACCGGGGAGCTGTTTTTT.

DNA for the CDR3: TGTGCCAGCAGCCGTCCCTCGGACAGATACCCTGGAAACACCATATATTTT. This gives the protein CASSRPSDRYPGNTIYF. This chain uses TRBV28 with TRBJ1-3; perhaps TRBD1 as D (6 bases). V was trimmed by 6 bases and J by 2 bases, leaving 20 bases between them. The CDR3 is 17 residues long. Germline V CDR1 and CDR2: MDHEN, SYDVKM.

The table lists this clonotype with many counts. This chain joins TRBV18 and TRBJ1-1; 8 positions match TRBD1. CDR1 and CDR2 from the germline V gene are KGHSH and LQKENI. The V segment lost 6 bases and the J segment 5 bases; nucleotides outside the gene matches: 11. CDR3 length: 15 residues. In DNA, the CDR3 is TGTGCCAGCTCTCCCGAGCAGGGGGCCCGGACTGAAGCTTTCTTT. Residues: CASSPEQGARTEAFF.

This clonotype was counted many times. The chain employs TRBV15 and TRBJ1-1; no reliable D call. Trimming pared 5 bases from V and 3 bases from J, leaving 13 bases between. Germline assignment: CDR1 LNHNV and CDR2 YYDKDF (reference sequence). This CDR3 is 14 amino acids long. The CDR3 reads CATSPGGYYTEAFF. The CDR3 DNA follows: TGTGCCACCAGCCCCGGAGGGTACTACACTGAAGCTTTCTTT.